A selection of T cell receptor beta chains follows, all from one sample in a study of T cell repertoires in cytomegalovirus infection. TCRdb fed the reads into MiXCR, producing one record per CDR3 protein. The repertoire holds fewer than 550,000 distinct CDR3 sequences, about 15% seen once, with about 24% in the top ten. The sequencing input was CD8+ T cells from PBMCs. The receptors stem from a human donor in good health (CMV status not recorded). Some clones in this sample may be carry-over from other donors' samples. The CDR3 runs from the conserved cysteine through the conserved F or W. D genes are given only for firm matches. A clone size is listed for some rows: how often the clone was seen (once, few, many), or a class if it is expanded.

j_call,v_call,d_call,clone_size,cdr3_aa,cdr3_nt
TRBJ1-2,TRBV11-2,TRBD1,-,CASSSTGPFVPYGYTF,TGTGCCAGCAGCTCGACAGGGCCTTTTGTACCCTATGGCTACACCTTC
TRBJ1-4,TRBV6-1,-,-,CASRPRGQNEKLFF,TGTGCAAGCAGACCCCGGGGTCAGAATGAAAAACTGTTTTTT
TRBJ2-7,TRBV27,-,few,CASSPSRGAYSYEQYF,TGTGCCAGCAGTCCAAGCCGGGGTGCATACTCCTACGAGCAGTACTTC
TRBJ1-1,TRBV5-1,-,few,CASSLEDGLNTEAFF,TGCGCCAGCAGCTTGGAGGACGGATTGAACACTGAAGCTTTCTTT
TRBJ2-5,TRBV6-5,-,many,CASSYSRGQETQYF,TGTGCCAGCAGTTACTCGAGGGGGCAAGAGACCCAGTACTTC
TRBJ1-6,TRBV7-7,-,-,CASSLRPFNSPLHF,TGTGCCAGCAGCTTACGACCCTTTAATTCACCCCTCCACTTT
TRBJ1-1,TRBV9,-,-,CASSQVPIGELMNTEAFF,TGTGCCAGCAGCCAAGTGCCGATCGGGGAACTCATGAACACTGAAGCTTTCTTT
TRBJ2-3,TRBV6-5,TRBD2,many,CASSYSVAGGSTSTDTQYF,TGTGCCAGCAGTTACTCGGTAGCGGGAGGGTCTACTAGCACAGATACGCAGTATTTT
TRBJ2-5,TRBV27,-,few,CASRGDGKETQYF,TGTGCCAGCAGGGGGGACGGGAAAGAGACCCAGTACTTC
TRBJ1-2,TRBV27,TRBD1,few,CASSSPGQGIYGYTF,TGTGCCAGCAGTTCGCCGGGACAGGGTATATATGGCTACACCTTC
TRBJ1-2,TRBV9,-,once,CASEAGRYGYTF,TGTGCCAGCGAAGCGGGACGCTATGGCTACACCTTC
TRBJ2-1,TRBV2,-,-,CASSGQPQQFF,TGTGCCAGCAGTGGACAGCCCCAGCAGTTCTTC
TRBJ2-7,TRBV7-4,TRBD1,-,CASSGDRGRRNEQYF,TGTGCCAGCAGCGGGGACAGGGGGCGAAGAAACGAGCAGTACTTC
TRBJ1-4,TRBV6-1,TRBD1,many,CASSARDRGLYEKLFF,TGTGCCAGCAGTGCCCGGGACAGGGGGCTCTATGAAAAACTGTTTTTT
TRBJ1-4,TRBV7-9,TRBD1,-,CASTRSGTEYARTLFF,TGTGCCAGCACCAGATCAGGGACAGAGTATGCGAGAACACTGTTTTTT
TRBJ1-1,TRBV30,-,few,CAWSNGLNTEAFF,TGTGCCTGGTCTAATGGTCTGAACACTGAAGCTTTCTTT
TRBJ1-1,TRBV20-1,TRBD1,-,CSARGYRGGAVNTEAFF,TGCAGTGCTAGAGGTTACAGGGGAGGGGCTGTGAACACTGAAGCTTTCTTT
TRBJ2-7,TRBV6-1,TRBD2,many,CASRARTSGRDVYEQYF,TGTGCCAGCAGGGCTCGGACTAGCGGGAGGGACGTCTACGAGCAGTACTTC
TRBJ1-6,TRBV20-1,-,-,CSARDEAVSSYNSPLHF,TGCAGTGCTAGAGATGAGGCGGTGAGCTCCTATAATTCACCCCTCCACTTT
TRBJ2-7,TRBV28,-,many,CASSLGGLAEQYF,TGTGCCAGCAGTTTAGGCGGCCTCGCGGAGCAGTACTTC
TRBJ2-2,TRBV12-5,-,-,CASAKGWTWELFF,TGTGCTAGTGCCAAGGGGTGGACCTGGGAGCTGTTTTTT
TRBJ1-4,TRBV20-1,TRBD1,-,CSALDRGLDMRNEKLFF,TGCAGTGCTTTAGACAGGGGGTTGGATATGAGGAATGAAAAACTGTTTTTT
TRBJ1-2,TRBV11-2,TRBD1,many,CASSSTMTGGEGYTF,TGTGCCAGCAGCTCCACCATGACAGGGGGCGAAGGCTACACCTTC
TRBJ2-5,TRBV9,-,-,CASSVHGTGEETQYF,TGTGCCAGCAGCGTCCACGGGACTGGGGAAGAGACCCAGTACTTC
TRBJ2-1,TRBV27,-,-,CASSLYRSSYNEQFF,TGTGCCAGCAGTTTATATCGGAGCTCCTACAATGAGCAGTTCTTC
TRBJ2-1,TRBV5-1,TRBD2,-,CASSLERTSGSSSLF,TGCGCCAGCAGCTTGGAAAGGACTAGCGGGAGTTCCTCCCTCTTC
TRBJ2-3,TRBV6-6,-,-,CASSYYGTVTSTDTQYF,TGTGCCAGCAGTTATTATGGTACGGTGACTAGCACAGATACGCAGTATTTT
TRBJ1-1,TRBV6-5,TRBD1,many,CASSRTGGTEAFF,TGTGCCAGCAGTAGGACAGGGGGCACTGAAGCTTTCTTT
TRBJ2-7,TRBV7-9,-,many,CASSPRGDYEQYF,TGTGCCAGCAGCCCCAGGGGAGACTACGAGCAGTACTTC
TRBJ1-6,TRBV20-1,TRBD1,few,CSARSADRGFYNSPLHF,TGCAGTGCTAGAAGTGCGGACAGGGGGTTCTATAATTCACCCCTCCACTTT
TRBJ1-2,TRBV20-1,-,-,CSARDPGGYTF,TGCAGTGCTAGAGATCCGGGTGGCTACACCTTC
TRBJ1-5,TRBV9,-,-,CASSASGVVGQPQHF,TGTGCCAGCAGCGCTTCGGGGGTAGTGGGTCAGCCCCAGCATTTT
TRBJ2-5,TRBV5-8,-,few,CASSFGHGETQYF,TGTGCCAGCAGCTTTGGCCACGGAGAGACCCAGTACTTC
TRBJ1-1,TRBV3-1,-,few,CASSLRWGPRGTEAFF,TGTGCCAGCAGCCTTAGATGGGGCCCACGGGGAACTGAAGCTTTCTTT
TRBJ2-1,TRBV6-5,-,few,CASSPTRGAHNEQFF,TGTGCCAGCAGTCCCACCCGGGGGGCCCACAATGAGCAGTTCTTC